The rows below give T cell receptor beta chains drawn from one sample of a study of blood T cell repertoires in COVID-19. Using immunoSEQ multiplex PCR, the repertoire was profiled, and TCRdb retains in-frame clones only, with some absent. The table lists some 400,000 clones, about 87% of them singletons. The specimen was peripheral blood. Source of these receptors: a woman in her sixties or seventies with COVID-19, enrolled during active disease. CDR3s include the opening cysteine and the closing phenylalanine or tryptophan. A D gene is named only where the DNA matches it firmly. Rows may omit the clone size; those that give it use once, few, many or a size class.

j_call v_call clone_size d_call cdr3_nt cdr3_aa
TRBJ1-2 TRBV23-1 NA NA TGCGCCAGCAGTCAGGACAGTAAGGGGTATGGCTACACCTTC CASSQDSKGYGYTF
TRBJ1-2 TRBV6-2/TRBV6-3 NA NA TGTGCCAGCAGTTACTTCGGCGGGGAGGTTAACTATGGCTACACCTTC CASSYFGGEVNYGYTF
TRBJ1-3 TRBV24-1 NA NA TGTGCCACCAGTGACTCCGGAAACACCATATATTTT CATSDSGNTIYF
TRBJ1-1 TRBV11-1 once NA TGTGCCAGCAGCTTAGCCGGGACAAATGAAGCTTTCTTT CASSLAGTNEAFF
TRBJ1-6 TRBV27 NA NA TGTGCCAGCAGTTTTCAAGGGCCGGGGGTCAGCGTTCCACCCCTCCACTTT CASSFQGPGVSVPPLHF
TRBJ2-7 TRBV28 NA TRBD2 TGTGCCAGCAGTCAACTAGCGGGGGCTTACGAGCAGTACTTC CASSQLAGAYEQYF
TRBJ2-2 TRBV19 NA TRBD1 TGTGCCAGTCGAAACCCTGCGGGACAGGGCATGGTCGGGGAGCTGTTTTTT CASRNPAGQGMVGELFF
TRBJ1-2 TRBV5-6 NA NA TGTGCCAGCAACAAACCGACTGTGTCAAACTATGGCTACACCTTC CASNKPTVSNYGYTF
TRBJ2-5 TRBV7-2 NA TRBD1 TGTGCCAGCAGCACCGGGACAGGGAAGGAGACCCAGTACTTC CASSTGTGKETQYF
TRBJ2-3 TRBV10-2 NA NA TGCGCCAGCACCGGGGGCACAGATACGCAGTATTTT CASTGGTDTQYF
TRBJ2-2 TRBV2 once TRBD1 TGTGCCAGCAGTGCTACCCGGACAGGTCGCACCGGGGAGCTGTTTTTT CASSATRTGRTGELFF